The sequence of this T cell receptor beta chain was determined in a study of identical twins. Regarding the study as a whole: Memory repertoires lacked the insertion deficit that abundant cord blood beta clonotypes showed. Models underpredicted monozygotic twin sharing of out-of-frame TCR alpha. Invariant MAIT and iNKT cells could partly confound zero-insertion analyses.

Regarding this clonotype: The antigen is not known.

From germline, CDR1 is MGHDK and CDR2 SYGVNS. The CDR3 contains 15 residues. Trimming removed 3 bases from V and 0 bases from J, with 12 bases in between. Each cDNA held unique molecular identifiers, and template switching gave it a universal primer site. One entry per CDR3 protein, called by TCRdb with MiXCR from the 5' RACE reads. The sample comprises about 220,000 distinct CDR3 sequences, 9.4% of which are singletons, and approximately 5.1% rests with the top ten. The chain combines TRBV25-1 with TRBJ2-7; D possibly corresponds to TRBD1 (7 bases). This clonotype originated in a young woman in good health. Sequences were obtained from memory (CD45RO+) T cells sorted from blood. In DNA, the CDR3 is TGTGCCAGCAGTGATTCGCGGGACAGCTCCTACGAGCAGTACTTC. The encoded protein is CASSDSRDSSYEQYF.